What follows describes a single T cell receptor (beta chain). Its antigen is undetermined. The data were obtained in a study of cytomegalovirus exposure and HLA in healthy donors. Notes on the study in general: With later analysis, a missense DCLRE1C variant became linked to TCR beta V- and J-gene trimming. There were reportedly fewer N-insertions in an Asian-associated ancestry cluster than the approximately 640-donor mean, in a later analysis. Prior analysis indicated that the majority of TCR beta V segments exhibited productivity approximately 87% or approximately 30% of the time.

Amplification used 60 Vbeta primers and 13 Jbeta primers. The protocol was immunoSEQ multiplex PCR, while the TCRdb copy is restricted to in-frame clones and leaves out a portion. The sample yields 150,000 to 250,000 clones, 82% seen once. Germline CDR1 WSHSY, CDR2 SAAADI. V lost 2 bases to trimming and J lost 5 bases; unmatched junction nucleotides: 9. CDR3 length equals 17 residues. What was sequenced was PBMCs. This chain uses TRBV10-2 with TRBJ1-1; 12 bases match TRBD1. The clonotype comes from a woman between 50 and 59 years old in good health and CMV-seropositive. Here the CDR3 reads CASSELGQGARGTEAFF. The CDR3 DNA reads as TGCGCCAGCAGTGAGCTGGGACAGGGGGCGCGGGGAACTGAAGCTTTCTTT.